This T cell receptor (beta chain) was found in a study of blood T cells in healthy people across ages. Study-wide context: Template switching recovered approximately one barcoded beta molecule for every two T cells. General study results and limits: Estimates of diversity drawn from one million T cells were considered underestimates.

Germline CDR1 is MNHEY and CDR2 is SMNVEV (reference sequence). V lost 4 bases, J lost 8 bases, and 14 bases lay in between. This CDR3 region has 14 residues. This clonotype was seen a handful of times. Its antigen is not identified. Total RNA was extracted at no less than 6 micrograms per sample. Sample-barcoded 5' priming and a J-beta primer mix drove a second PCR of roughly 7 to 11 cycles. MiXCR, applied by TCRdb to the 5' RACE reads, yields one record per CDR3 protein. The sample carries fewer than 900,000 distinct CDR3 sequences, roughly 43% recorded once. The chain carries TRBV27 and TRBJ1-4, with D hard to call. The specimen sequenced was blood. The clonotype comes from a woman aged 60-70 years in good health. CDR3 amino acids: CASSWSQGGEKLFF. The CDR3 coding sequence is TGTGCCAGCAGTTGGTCCCAAGGAGGGGAAAAACTGTTTTTT.